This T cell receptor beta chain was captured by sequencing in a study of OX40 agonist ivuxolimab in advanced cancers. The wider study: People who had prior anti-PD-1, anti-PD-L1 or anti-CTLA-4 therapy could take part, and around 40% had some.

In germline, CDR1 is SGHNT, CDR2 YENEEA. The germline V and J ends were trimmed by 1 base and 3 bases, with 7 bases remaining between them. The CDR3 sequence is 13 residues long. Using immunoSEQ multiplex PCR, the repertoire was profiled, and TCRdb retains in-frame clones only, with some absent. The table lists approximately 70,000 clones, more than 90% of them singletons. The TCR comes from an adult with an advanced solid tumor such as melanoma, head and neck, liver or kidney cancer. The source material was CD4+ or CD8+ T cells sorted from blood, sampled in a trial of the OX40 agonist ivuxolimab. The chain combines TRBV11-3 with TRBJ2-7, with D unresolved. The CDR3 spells CASSLGPSYEQYF. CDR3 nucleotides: TGTGCCAGCAGCTTAGGGCCTAGCTACGAGCAGTACTTC.